The entry below describes one T cell receptor beta chain. Its specificity is unknown. This record comes from a study of post-analysis software for immune sequencing data. Whole-study findings and limits: Among 5 or 6 TRBV segments more frequent in patients than controls were TRBV5-6, TRBV5-1 and TRBV20-1.

cDNA libraries for TCR beta contained unique molecular identifiers. TCRdb reanalysed the PCR reads using MiXCR and keeps one entry per CDR3 protein. The sample lists about 460,000 distinct CDR3 sequences, around 40% seen once, with about 12% in the top ten. This CDR3 region has 14 residues. V was clipped by 0 bases and J by 0 bases, with 6 bases between them. CDR1 LNHNV and CDR2 YYDKDF come from the germline V gene (reference sequence). This receptor was identified in a girl aged 10-17 years with multiple sclerosis. The chain carries TRBV15 and TRBJ2-7; D unresolved. Material for sequencing was blood. The CDR3, as DNA: TGTGCCACCAGCAGAGACAGGCTCTCCTACGAGCAGTACTTC. This codes for CATSRDRLSYEQYF.